Listed below are T cell receptor beta chains from one sample, sequenced in a study of blood T cell repertoires in COVID-19. Sequencing was performed with immunoSEQ multiplex PCR; in TCRdb, only in-frame clones are kept and a portion is missing. The data hold around 480,000 clones, with approximately 90% observed a single time. The specimen was PBMCs or T cells enriched from blood (not recorded which). The receptor set was obtained from a young woman who had recovered from COVID-19. Both conserved end residues are part of each CDR3.

>TRBV4-2|TRBJ1-4
CASSQVSWDSDLEKLFF
>TRBV6-5|TRBJ1-3
CASTGQPFSGNTIYF
>TRBV7-9|TRBJ2-7
CASLGEGLKQYF
>TRBV10-3|TRBJ1-5
CAISESGTDTQPQHF
>TRBV11-2|TRBJ1-2
CASSLDGGQHGYTF
>TRBV4-1|TRBJ2-7
CASSPFGQGYEQYF
>TRBV7-9|TRBJ2-5
CASSFSTSGGFLTAETQYF
>TRBV4-1|TRBJ1-5
CASSPRTGYGNQPQHF
>TRBV5-1|TRBJ1-1
CASSALQGPAFF
>TRBV5-1|TRBJ1-2
CASSLAQGSYGYTF
>TRBV10-3|TRBJ1-2
CAISEQGLEVGYTF
>TRBV4-1|TRBJ1-5
CASSRSSNQPQHF
>TRBV2|TRBJ2-5
CASSEGQPRETQYF
>TRBV6-4|TRBJ1-1
CASSETGDVTEAFF
>TRBV24-1|TRBJ2-3
CATSFGGNTQYF
>TRBV5-1|TRBJ1-2
CASSPDTGSTYGYTF
>TRBV5-1|TRBJ2-1
CASSLAASGSYNEQFF
>TRBV19|TRBJ1-1
CASSTLFAGKTEAFF
>TRBV20-1|TRBJ1-1
CSASTANTEAFF
>TRBV2|TRBJ2-3
CASSGAGRDTQYF
>TRBV11-2|TRBJ1-3
CASSLDAGHYSGNTIYF
>TRBV6-5|TRBJ1-2
CASSPRQRAYGYTF
>TRBV6-2/TRBV6-3|TRBJ1-1
CASSLPGGGTEAFF
>TRBV2|TRBJ1-1
CASSDGDRGRDTEAFF
>TRBV19|TRBJ1-1
CASSITGGGDTEAFF
>TRBV5-1|TRBJ1-2
CASSTRDRNYGYTF
>TRBV5-4|TRBJ1-2
CASSRSGLYGYTF
>TRBV21-1|TRBJ2-7
CASMGTGGFF
>TRBV5-5|TRBJ1-5
CASSWDRANQPQHF
>TRBV29-1|TRBJ2-1
CSVGPRTAYNEQFF
>TRBV14|TRBJ1-1
CASSLEEKDWNTEAFF
>TRBV6-5|TRBJ2-6
CASSYDSTGANVLTF
>TRBV6-5|TRBJ1-3
CASSYSGQGRGNTIYF
>TRBV15|TRBJ2-7
CATRTEVLAGGSYSYEQYF
>TRBV5-1|TRBJ2-1
CASSTSGNEQFF
>TRBV7-8|TRBJ2-7
CASSFSAGGMYEQYF
>TRBV5-1|TRBJ1-3
CASSLGLQALSYGNTIYF
>TRBV2|TRBJ1-5
CASSTGVNLPQHF
>TRBV4-2|TRBJ1-2
CASSSGDGYTF
>TRBV6-4|TRBJ2-1
CASSDVGGTDYNEQFF
>TRBV7-4|TRBJ2-7
CASYWDRGSRSSYEQYF
>TRBV10-2|TRBJ2-3
CASSEQGERGTDTQYF
>TRBV5-6|TRBJ1-1
CASSPLRESAEAFF
>TRBV2|TRBJ2-2
CASTGTSLNTGELFF
>TRBV15|TRBJ2-3
CATSRGGLASTDTQYF
>TRBV24-1|TRBJ2-6
CATSKQGESGANVLTF
>TRBV11-2|TRBJ2-5
CASSLAFSGKETQYF
>TRBV5-1|TRBJ1-1
CASSAQGDEAFF
>TRBV11-3|TRBJ2-1
CASSLGDNEQFF
>TRBV3-1/TRBV3-2|TRBJ2-3
CASSQGLGGTDTQYF
>TRBV10-3|TRBJ1-4
CAISESGRLDEKLFF